The 10 T cell receptor beta chains in this list originate from one sample, sequenced in a study of CD8+ T cells in alopecia areata. In each case, RNA was isolated and then reverse transcribed into cDNA as the sequencing template. The table came from immunoSEQ multiplex PCR; TCRdb's copy has only in-frame clones and leaves some out. Among 150,000 or so clones listed, around 71% were seen once. Sequenced here: CD8+ T cells sorted from blood, sampled at week 0. The receptors here all came from a human donor with alopecia areata.

The chain uses TRBV18 and TRBJ1-1; 8 positions agree with TRBD1. The germline gives CDR1 KGHSH, CDR2 LQKENI. V shed 9 bases and J 1 base; nucleotides not matched to a gene: 4. The CDR3 has 13 amino acids. The CDR3 spells CASVTGANTEAFF. The CDR3 DNA sequence: TGTGCCAGTGTGACAGGGGCGAACACTGAAGCTTTCTTT.

A few counts support this clone. The rearrangement uses TRBV30 and TRBJ1-5, with D possibly TRBD1 on 6 matching bases. Looked up from germline, CDR1 is GTSNPN and CDR2 is SVGIG (reference sequence). V dropped 1 base and J dropped 8 bases, with 18 bases sitting between them. This CDR3 comprises 15 residues. The CDR3 reads CAWSDSSGGPEPQHF. DNA of the CDR3: TGTGCCTGGAGTGACTCCAGCGGGGGGCCCGAGCCCCAGCATTTT.

As for this clone: Other DNA sequences in this specimen translate into the identical CDR3. The V and J genes are TRBV29-1 and TRBJ1-3; TRBD1 matches at 7 bases. From germline, CDR1 is SQVTM and CDR2 ANQGSEA. The J segment lost 2 bases and the V segment lost 3 bases, leaving 4 bases of the junction unmatched. The CDR3 loop spans 14 amino acids. The CDR3 spells CSVDQDRAGNTIYF. The CDR3 DNA is TGCAGCGTTGACCAAGACAGGGCTGGAAACACCATATATTTT.

This clone has just a few counts. This chain connects TRBV29-1 to TRBJ1-5, with TRBD1 as a possible D gene (5 bases). Trimming stripped 6 bases from V and 6 bases from J, with 12 bases between. The CDR3 runs 12 residues. Germline V gives CDR1 SQVTM, CDR2 ANQGSEA. As DNA, the CDR3 is TGCAGCGTAAGGGACGGAGGTCAGCCCCAGCATTTT. Encoded protein: CSVRDGGQPQHF.

The V gene is TRBV27, the J gene TRBJ1-1, with D perhaps TRBD1 (6 bases). This CDR3 contains 14 residues. Germline CDR1 is MNHEY and CDR2 is SMNVEV (reference sequence). V gave up 2 bases and J gave up 4 bases, with 11 bases separating them. The CDR3 region has the DNA TGTGCCAGCAGTTTAGGGGGGCTCGGCACTGAAGCTTTCTTT. Translating gives CASSLGGLGTEAFF.

The CDR3 sequence: CASSHVVSGASTDTQYF. Written as DNA, the CDR3 is TGCGCCAGCAGCCATGTGGTCTCGGGGGCTAGCACAGATACGCAGTATTTT. This rearrangement joins TRBV4-1 to TRBJ2-3; D is tentatively TRBD1 or TRBD2 (6 bases each). V gave up 3 bases and J gave up 0 bases, with 16 bases separating them. CDR1 is MGHRA and CDR2 is YSYEKL in the germline V gene. This CDR3 spans 17 amino acids.

The genes are TRBV4-1 and TRBJ2-5, with TRBD1 matching over 9 bases. The CDR3 length is 15 residues. Germline V lookup: CDR1 MGHRA, CDR2 YSYEKL. The J segment lost 5 bases and the V segment lost 5 bases, leaving 9 bases of the junction unmatched. CDR3 loop: CASSGEQGARETQYF. CDR3 nucleotides: TGCGCCAGCAGCGGAGAACAGGGGGCAAGGGAGACCCAGTACTTC.

The J gene is TRBJ2-7, the V gene TRBV27, with 12 positions matching TRBD1. Germline CDR1 reads MNHEY; CDR2 reads SMNVEV (reference sequence). The J segment lost 6 bases and the V segment lost 4 bases, leaving 4 bases of the junction unmatched. This CDR3 has 14 amino acids. CDR3: CASSWDRGRGEQYF. CDR3 DNA sequence: TGTGCCAGCAGTTGGGACAGGGGGCGCGGCGAGCAGTACTTC.

In its sample, this clone was seen once. The CDR3 loop is CAPSPTGLAGALCTDTQYF. In DNA, the CDR3 is TGCGCCCCGAGCCCTACCGGACTAGCGGGGGCCCTTTGCACAGATACGCAGTATTTT. The V call is TRBV10-2, the J call TRBJ2-3; 13 bases line up with TRBD2. The CDR3 totals 19 residues. Unmatched junction bases numbered 18, after V lost 11 bases and J lost 1 base. Germline CDR1 WSHSY, CDR2 SAAADI.

The chain joins TRBV4-1 to TRBJ1-2; 7 bases map to TRBD1. V was pared by 3 bases and J by 3 bases, with 13 bases of the junction left unmatched. This CDR3 is 17 amino acids long. Germline CDR1 is MGHRA and CDR2 is YSYEKL. The CDR3 reads CASSHHRGGGGDYGYTF. The DNA of the CDR3 is TGCGCCAGCAGCCACCACAGGGGTGGAGGGGGTGACTATGGCTACACCTTC.